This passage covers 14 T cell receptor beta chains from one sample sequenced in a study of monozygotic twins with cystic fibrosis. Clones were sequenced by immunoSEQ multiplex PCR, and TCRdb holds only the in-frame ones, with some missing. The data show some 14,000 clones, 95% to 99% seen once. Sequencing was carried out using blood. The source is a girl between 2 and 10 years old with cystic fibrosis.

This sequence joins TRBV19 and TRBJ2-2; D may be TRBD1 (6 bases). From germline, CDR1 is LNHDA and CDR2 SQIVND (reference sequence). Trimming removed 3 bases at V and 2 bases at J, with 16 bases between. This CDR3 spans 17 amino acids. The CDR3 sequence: CASSMGTGSGNTGELFF. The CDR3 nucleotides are TGTGCCAGTAGTATGGGAACAGGGTCCGGAAACACCGGGGAGCTGTTTTTT.

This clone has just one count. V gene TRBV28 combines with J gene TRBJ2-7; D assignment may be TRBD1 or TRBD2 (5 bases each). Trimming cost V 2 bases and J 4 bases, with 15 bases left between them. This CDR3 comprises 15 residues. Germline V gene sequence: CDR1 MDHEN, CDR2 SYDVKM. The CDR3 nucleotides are TGTGCCAGCAGTTTAGTACGCTCGTGGGGGTACGAGCAGTACTTC. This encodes CASSLVRSWGYEQYF.

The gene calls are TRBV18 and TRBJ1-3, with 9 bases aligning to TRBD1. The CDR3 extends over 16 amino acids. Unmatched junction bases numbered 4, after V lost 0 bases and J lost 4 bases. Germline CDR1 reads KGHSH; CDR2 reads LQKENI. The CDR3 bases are TGTGCCAGCTCACCACCGGGACAGGGAACGGGAAACACCATATATTTT. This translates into CASSPPGQGTGNTIYF.

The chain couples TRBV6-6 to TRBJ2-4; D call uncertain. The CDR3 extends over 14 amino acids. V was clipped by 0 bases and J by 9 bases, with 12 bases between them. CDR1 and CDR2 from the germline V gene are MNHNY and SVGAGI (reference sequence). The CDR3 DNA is TGTGCCAGCAGTTACTCTTTCCCAGAGAGCATTCAGTACTTC. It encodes CASSYSFPESIQYF.

The CDR3 bases are TGTGCCAGCAGTTACTCGGACTACTCCCTCACAGATACGCAGTATTTT. Protein: CASSYSDYSLTDTQYF. The chain uses TRBV6-5 and TRBJ2-3, with a tentative D call TRBD2 (6 bases). This CDR3 region has 16 residues. From germline, CDR1 is MNHEY and CDR2 SVGAGI. Trimming took 0 bases from V and 2 from J, leaving 12 bases between them.

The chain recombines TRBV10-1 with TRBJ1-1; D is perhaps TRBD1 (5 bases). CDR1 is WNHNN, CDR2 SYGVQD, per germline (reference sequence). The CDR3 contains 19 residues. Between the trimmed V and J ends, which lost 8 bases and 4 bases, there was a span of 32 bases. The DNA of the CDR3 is TGCGCCAGCCGAAGGAGAACCCCGGGACCCCAAAAAAGGGCCACTGAAGCTTTCTTT. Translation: CASRRRTPGPQKRATEAFF.

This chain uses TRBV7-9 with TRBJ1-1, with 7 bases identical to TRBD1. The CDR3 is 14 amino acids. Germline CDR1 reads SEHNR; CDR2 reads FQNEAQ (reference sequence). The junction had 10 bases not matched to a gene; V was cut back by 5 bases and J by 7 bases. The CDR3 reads CASSRGRDSHEAFF. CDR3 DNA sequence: TGTGCCAGCAGCCGCGGAAGGGACAGCCATGAAGCTTTCTTT.

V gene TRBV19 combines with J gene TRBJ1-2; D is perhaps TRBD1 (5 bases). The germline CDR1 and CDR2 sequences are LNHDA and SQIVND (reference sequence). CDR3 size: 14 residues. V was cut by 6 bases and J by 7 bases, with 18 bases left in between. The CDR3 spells CASSLGGQGGGYTF. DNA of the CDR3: TGTGCCAGTAGCCTTGGCGGGCAGGGCGGTGGCTACACCTTC.

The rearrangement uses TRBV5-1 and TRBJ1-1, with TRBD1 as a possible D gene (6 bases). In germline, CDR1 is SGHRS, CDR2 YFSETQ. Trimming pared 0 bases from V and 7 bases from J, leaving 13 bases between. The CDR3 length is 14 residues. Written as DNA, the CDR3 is TGCGCCAGCAGCTTGGATGACAGGAGGGTTGAAGCTTTCTTT. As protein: CASSLDDRRVEAFF.

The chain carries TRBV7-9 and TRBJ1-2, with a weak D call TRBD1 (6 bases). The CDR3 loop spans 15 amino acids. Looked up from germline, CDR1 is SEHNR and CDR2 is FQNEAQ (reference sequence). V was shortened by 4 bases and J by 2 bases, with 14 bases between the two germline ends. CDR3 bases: TGTGCCAGCAGCTCCCTGGGGGGCGCCAACTATGGCTACACCTTC. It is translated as CASSSLGGANYGYTF.

The CDR3 here is CASSPSLNRVLYEQYF. CDR3 DNA sequence: TGTGCCAGCTCACCGTCGCTAAACAGGGTCCTCTACGAGCAGTACTTC. V usage is TRBV18 and J usage is TRBJ2-7, with TRBD1 as a possible D gene (6 bases). The CDR3 runs 16 residues. Trimming pared 3 bases from V and 3 bases from J, leaving 18 bases between. Germline loops: CDR1 KGHSH, CDR2 LQKENI.

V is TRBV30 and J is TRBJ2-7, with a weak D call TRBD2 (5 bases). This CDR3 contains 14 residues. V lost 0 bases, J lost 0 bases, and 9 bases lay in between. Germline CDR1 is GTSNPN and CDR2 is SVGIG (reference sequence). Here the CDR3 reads CAWSVGGSSYEQYF. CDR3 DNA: TGTGCCTGGAGTGTCGGTGGGAGCTCCTACGAGCAGTACTTC.

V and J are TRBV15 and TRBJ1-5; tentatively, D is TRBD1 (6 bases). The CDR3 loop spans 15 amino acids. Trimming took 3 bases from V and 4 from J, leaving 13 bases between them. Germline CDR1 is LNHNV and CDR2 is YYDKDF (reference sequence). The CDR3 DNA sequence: TGTGCCACCAGCAGTCATGTGAGGGGGAATCAGCCCCAGCATTTT. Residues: CATSSHVRGNQPQHF.

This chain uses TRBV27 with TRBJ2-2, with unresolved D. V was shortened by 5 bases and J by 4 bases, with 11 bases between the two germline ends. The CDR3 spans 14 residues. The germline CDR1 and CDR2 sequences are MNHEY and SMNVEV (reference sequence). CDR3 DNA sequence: TGTGCCAGCAGTCCCTACACTCCCACCGGGGAGCTGTTTTTT. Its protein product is CASSPYTPTGELFF.